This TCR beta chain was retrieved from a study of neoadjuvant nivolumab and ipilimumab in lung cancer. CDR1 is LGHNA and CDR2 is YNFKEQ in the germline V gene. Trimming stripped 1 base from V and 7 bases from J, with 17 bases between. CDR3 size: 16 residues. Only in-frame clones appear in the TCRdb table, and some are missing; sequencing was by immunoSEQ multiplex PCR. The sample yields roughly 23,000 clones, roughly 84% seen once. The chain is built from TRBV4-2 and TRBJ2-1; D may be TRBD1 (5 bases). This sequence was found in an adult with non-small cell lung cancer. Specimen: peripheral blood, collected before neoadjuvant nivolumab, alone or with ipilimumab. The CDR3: CASSQGDSQTRNEQFF. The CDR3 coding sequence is TGTGCCAGCAGCCAAGGAGACAGTCAAACGCGGAATGAGCAGTTCTTC.